This entry lists 27 T cell receptor beta chains sequenced from one sample in a study of T cell changes during pregnancy in multiple sclerosis. The table came from immunoSEQ multiplex PCR; TCRdb's copy has only in-frame clones and leaves some out. The sample gives about 47,000 clones, 92% of which show up once; around 1% is in the top ten. The sample in question was peripheral blood, obtained after pregnancy. The receptor source for this set is a female donor with multiple sclerosis, enrolled in a pregnancy study.

The chain is built from TRBV18 and TRBJ1-6, with D maybe TRBD1 (6 bases). The CDR3 length is 18 residues. The ends were cut back, 1 base at V and 8 bases at J, with 21 bases in the middle. Germline CDR1 and CDR2: KGHSH and LQKENI. The CDR3 spells CASSPRRTDTKKDSPLHF. For the CDR3, the DNA is TGTGCCAGCTCACCACGGAGGACAGACACGAAAAAAGATTCACCCCTCCACTTT.

This sequence joins TRBV5-1 and TRBJ2-2; D is undetermined. This CDR3 is built from 14 residues. The V end lost 0 bases, the J end lost 8 bases, and 11 bases lay between the germline ends. The germline gives CDR1 SGHRS, CDR2 YFSETQ. The CDR3: CASSLGQNPGELFF. DNA for the CDR3: TGCGCCAGCAGCTTGGGACAAAACCCGGGGGAGCTGTTTTTT.

This chain joins TRBV4-3 and TRBJ2-3, with a tentative D call TRBD2 (6 bases). CDR1 is LGHNA and CDR2 is YSLEER in the germline V gene. With 7 bases removed from V and 3 bases from J, the gap between germline ends came to 14 bases. The CDR3 contains 14 residues. The DNA of the CDR3 is TGCGCCAGCACCAAAGTGGGGGGAACAGATACGCAGTATTTT. Its translation: CASTKVGGTDTQYF.

V and J are TRBV11-3 and TRBJ2-6, with 11 bases matching TRBD1. Germline V CDR1 and CDR2: SGHNT, YENEEA. The V and J ends lost 5 bases and 0 bases, in that order; junction bases with no gene match: 6. There are 18 residues in the CDR3. The CDR3 coding sequence is TGTGCCAGCAGCCGGACAGGGGGCAGCTACTCTGGGGCCAACGTCCTGACTTTC. Its protein is CASSRTGGSYSGANVLTF.

The rearrangement uses TRBV6-5 and TRBJ2-7; TRBD2 aligns across 9 bases. V lost 8 bases and J lost 3; bases outside the gene matches: 2. The length of the CDR3 is 12 residues. CDR1 MNHEY and CDR2 SVGAGI come from the germline V gene. The CDR3: CASHSGGYEQYF. The CDR3 DNA is TGTGCCAGCCATAGCGGGGGCTACGAGCAGTACTTC.

This chain uses TRBV27 with TRBJ1-2, with 7 bases lining up with TRBD1. Germline V CDR1 and CDR2: MNHEY, SMNVEV (reference sequence). This CDR3 comprises 13 residues. The trim removed 6 bases at V and 8 bases at J, leaving 9 bases unmatched. In nucleotides, the CDR3 is TGTGCCAGCAGCCCTAAGGGGGCTTGGGGCTACACCTTC. It is translated as CASSPKGAWGYTF.

The chain employs TRBV11-2 and TRBJ2-2; TRBD1 might be the D (5 bases). The CDR3 spans 14 residues. Trimming took 5 bases from V and 8 from J, leaving 15 bases between them. CDR1 and CDR2 from the germline V gene are SGHAT and FQNNGV. CDR3 coding DNA: TGTGCCAGCAGCATGGGGCAAATGGGGGGGGAGCTGTTTTTT. Its translation: CASSMGQMGGELFF.

This chain links TRBV5-4 with TRBJ1-1; 7 bases line up with TRBD1. CDR1 is SGHNT, CDR2 YYREEE, per germline (reference sequence). The ends lost 6 bases at V and 4 bases at J; junction bases unmatched: 9. This CDR3 contains 14 residues. The CDR3 bases are TGTGCCAGCACCCGACAGGGTGGAGTCACTGAAGCTTTCTTT. Protein product: CASTRQGGVTEAFF.

This chain joins TRBV11-2 and TRBJ1-1; unclear D gene. Germline V gene sequence: CDR1 SGHAT, CDR2 FQNNGV. CDR3 length: 15 residues. The V gene lost 6 bases and the J gene lost 0 bases, with 14 bases spanning the gap. CDR3 in amino acids: CASSPRRAVNTEAFF. The CDR3 bases are TGTGCCAGCAGTCCCCGGAGAGCCGTGAACACTGAAGCTTTCTTT.

The chain uses TRBV28 and TRBJ1-4, with TRBD1 matching over 9 bases. V lost 6 bases to trimming and J lost 7 bases; unmatched junction nucleotides: 9. CDR1 MDHEN and CDR2 SYDVKM come from the germline V gene. The CDR3 has 15 residues. The CDR3 spells CASRPLDRGFEKLFF. The CDR3 nucleotides read TGTGCCAGCAGGCCCCTGGACAGGGGCTTTGAAAAACTGTTTTTT. Using reference TRBV28 and TRBJ1-4 for the parts outside the CDR3, the full variable domain is DVKVTQSSRYLVKRTGEKVFLECVQDMDHENMFWYRQDPGLGLRLIYFSYDVKMKEKGDIPEGYSVSREKKERFSLILESASTNQTSMYLCASRPLDRGFEKLFFGSGTQLSVL.

The gene calls are TRBV5-4 and TRBJ1-2, with TRBD1 matching 8 bases. There are 13 residues in the CDR3. CDR1 and CDR2 from the germline V gene are SGHNT and YYREEE (reference sequence). V lost 4 bases to trimming and J lost 4 bases; unmatched junction nucleotides: 3. The CDR3 sequence is CASSGTGGYGYTF. CDR3 DNA sequence: TGTGCCAGCAGCGGGACAGGAGGCTATGGCTACACCTTC.

The chain uses TRBV6-4 and TRBJ2-5, with D possibly matching TRBD2 (5 bases). CDR3 length: 13 residues. V was clipped by 5 bases and J by 5 bases, with 12 bases between them. The V gene's germline CDR1 is MRHNA and CDR2 SNTAGT. This CDR3 reads CASSRAVMETQYF. The DNA of the CDR3 is TGTGCCAGCAGTAGAGCGGTCATGGAGACCCAGTACTTC.

The gene calls are TRBV7-3 and TRBJ2-1; TRBD2 matches 7 bases. The CDR3 has 15 residues. J lost 2 bases, V lost 5 bases, and 6 bases had no gene match. Germline CDR1 reads SGHTA; CDR2 reads FQGTGA. The CDR3 DNA follows: TGTGCCAGCAGCCGCACTAGCGAGGCCTACAATGAGCAGTTCTTC. The encoded protein is CASSRTSEAYNEQFF.

The CDR3 loop is CASSSISEGGERTDTQYF. The CDR3 DNA reads as TGTGCCAGCAGCTCAATCTCGGAAGGGGGGGAGCGCACAGATACGCAGTATTTT. The chain carries TRBV7-8 and TRBJ2-3, with D maybe TRBD2 (7 bases). Germline values: CDR1 SGHVS, CDR2 FQNEAQ. V lost 4 bases and J 1 base, leaving 21 bases between the germline ends. This CDR3 comprises 18 residues. Full variable domain (rest looked up from reference TRBV7-8 and TRBJ2-3): GAGVSQSPRYKVAKRGQDVALRCDPISGHVSLFWYQQALGQGPEFLTYFQNEAQLDKSGLPSDRFFAERPEGSVSTLKIQRTQQEDSAVYLCASSSISEGGERTDTQYFGPGTRLTVL.

CDR3: CASRWGDPTDTQYF. The CDR3 bases are TGTGCCAGTAGGTGGGGGGATCCGACAGATACGCAGTATTTT. The chain joins TRBV19 to TRBJ2-3; perhaps TRBD2 as D (6 bases). Germline values: CDR1 LNHDA, CDR2 SQIVND (reference sequence). Deletions cut 6 bases from V and 3 bases from J, with 13 bases between. CDR3 length: 14 residues.

V and J are TRBV10-3 and TRBJ1-4; D call uncertain. This CDR3 spans 13 amino acids. Looked up from germline, CDR1 is ENHRY and CDR2 is SYGVKD. The germline V and J ends were trimmed by 2 bases and 5 bases, with 6 bases remaining between them. The CDR3 loop reads CAISEARNEKLFF. The CDR3, as DNA: TGTGCCATCAGTGAGGCCAGAAATGAAAAACTGTTTTTT.

The chain couples TRBV5-1 to TRBJ2-5, with D hard to call. Germline V CDR1 and CDR2: SGHRS, YFSETQ. The CDR3 runs to 12 residues. Between the trimmed V and J ends, which lost 4 bases and 5 bases, there was a span of 9 bases. The CDR3 DNA sequence: TGCGCCAGCAGCACCCGTCAGGAGACCCAGTACTTC. Translation: CASSTRQETQYF.

The chain links TRBV27 to TRBJ2-6; possibly TRBD2 for D (5 bases). Germline CDR1 MNHEY, CDR2 SMNVEV (reference sequence). This CDR3 comprises 16 residues. Trimming removed 5 bases at V and 2 bases at J, with 13 bases between. Here the CDR3 reads CASSPSSGTGANVLTF. DNA of the CDR3: TGTGCCAGCAGTCCCTCCTCGGGAACTGGGGCCAACGTCCTGACTTTC.

The rearrangement links TRBV18 to TRBJ1-1; tentatively, D is TRBD1 (6 bases). The V end lost 2 bases, the J end lost 3 bases, and 7 bases lay between the germline ends. From germline, CDR1 is KGHSH and CDR2 LQKENI. CDR3 length: 13 residues. The CDR3 is CASSPYRDTEAFF. The CDR3 coding sequence is TGTGCCAGCTCACCATACAGGGACACTGAAGCTTTCTTT.

The chain couples TRBV6-5 to TRBJ2-7; D might be TRBD2 (6 bases). Germline CDR1 is MNHEY and CDR2 is SVGAGI. This CDR3 contains 15 residues. Trimming stripped 5 bases from V and 7 bases from J, with 21 bases between. The CDR3 loop is CASSPSGGGFLEQYF. CDR3 nucleotides: TGTGCCAGCAGTCCCTCCGGGGGAGGATTCCTGGAGCAGTACTTC.

The chain joins TRBV28 to TRBJ1-2; weak D call: TRBD1 (6 bases). The CDR3 runs to 14 residues. Per germline, CDR1 MDHEN and CDR2 SYDVKM. V dropped 2 bases and J dropped 2 bases, with 9 bases sitting between them. The chain's CDR3 is CASSLPGQNYGYTF. DNA of the CDR3: TGTGCCAGCAGTTTACCTGGACAGAACTATGGCTACACCTTC.

The chain employs TRBV7-8 and TRBJ1-1; D gene uncertain. Germline assignment: CDR1 SGHVS and CDR2 FQNEAQ. Trimming pared 5 bases from V and 1 base from J, leaving 11 bases between. The CDR3 extends over 14 amino acids. CDR3 sequence (DNA): TGTGCCAGCAGCCAAATAGCGGGGAACACTGAAGCTTTCTTT. This translates into CASSQIAGNTEAFF.

The rearrangement links TRBV6-1 to TRBJ1-1, with a possible D match to TRBD1 (5 bases). This CDR3 is 14 amino acids long. Germline V gives CDR1 MNHNS, CDR2 SASEGT. V lost 7 bases to trimming and J lost 0 bases, with 12 bases between them. The CDR3 sequence is CASTPGLMNTEAFF. DNA of the CDR3: TGTGCCAGCACGCCAGGGTTGATGAACACTGAAGCTTTCTTT.

The CDR3 spells CASSIMGQVTTPEAFF. DNA of the CDR3: TGTGCCAGTAGTATTATGGGACAGGTAACCACTCCTGAAGCTTTCTTT. The gene calls are TRBV19 and TRBJ1-1, with 8 bases fitting TRBD1. V lost 3 bases and J lost 6; bases outside the gene matches: 12. CDR1 and CDR2 (germline): LNHDA, SQIVND (reference sequence). The CDR3 runs 16 residues.

Here the CDR3 DNA reads TGTGCCAGCAGACGAGGCTCGGCAGCTTACGAGCAGTACTTC. The encoded protein is CASRRGSAAYEQYF. This chain connects TRBV5-6 to TRBJ2-7; D gene ambiguous. Trimming took 5 bases from V and 4 from J, leaving 16 bases between them. Looked up from germline, CDR1 is SGHDT and CDR2 is YYEEEE. The CDR3 has 14 amino acids.

The CDR3 is CASDRGNEQFF. The CDR3 DNA sequence: TGTGCCAGCGACAGGGGTAATGAGCAGTTCTTC. The chain couples TRBV2 to TRBJ2-1; 8 positions agree with TRBD1. The CDR3 has 11 amino acids. CDR1 and CDR2 (germline): SNHLY, FYNNEI. The V and J ends lost 8 bases and 7 bases, in that order; junction bases with no gene match: 1.

CDR3 sequence (DNA): TGTGCCAGTAGTGCCCGTCTGACAGCCGCCTACGAGCAGTACTTC. Its protein is CASSARLTAAYEQYF. V gene TRBV19 combines with J gene TRBJ2-7; D may be TRBD1 (5 bases). V was shortened by 5 bases and J by 2 bases, with 16 bases between the two germline ends. Germline values: CDR1 LNHDA, CDR2 SQIVND (reference sequence). This CDR3 is built from 15 residues.